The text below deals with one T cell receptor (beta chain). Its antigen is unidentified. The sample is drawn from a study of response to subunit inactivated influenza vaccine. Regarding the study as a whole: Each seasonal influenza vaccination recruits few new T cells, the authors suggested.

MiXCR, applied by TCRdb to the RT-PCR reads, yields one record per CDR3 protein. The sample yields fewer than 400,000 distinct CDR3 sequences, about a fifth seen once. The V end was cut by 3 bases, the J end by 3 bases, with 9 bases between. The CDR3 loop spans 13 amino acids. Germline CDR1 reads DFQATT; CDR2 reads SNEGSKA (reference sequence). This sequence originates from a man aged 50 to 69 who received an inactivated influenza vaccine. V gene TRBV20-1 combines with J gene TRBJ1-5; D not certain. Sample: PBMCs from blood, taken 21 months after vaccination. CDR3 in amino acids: CSASVQYNQPQHF. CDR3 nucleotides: TGCAGTGCTAGCGTGCAGTACAATCAGCCCCAGCATTTT.